This is a list of T cell receptor beta chains from one sample in a study of T cell repertoires in cytomegalovirus infection. Each CDR3 protein gets one entry after TCRdb re-called the reads with MiXCR. Among 97,000 or so distinct CDR3 sequences listed, 15% to 20% were seen once. Sequencing was done on a sample of PBMCs. These receptors all come from a human donor in good health (CMV status not recorded). Some clones in this sample may be carry-over from other donors' samples. Each CDR3 is given with its conserved first and last residue. A D gene is named only where the DNA matches it firmly. The size of a clone is reported for some rows only, either as once, few or many, or as a class for expanded clones.

j_gene | d_gene | abundance | v_gene | CDR3aa | CDR3nt
TRBJ1-5 | NA | few | TRBV4-1 | CASSQVFLKVNQPQHF | TGCGCCAGCAGCCAAGTTTTTCTCAAGGTCAATCAGCCCCAGCATTTT
TRBJ1-5 | NA | few | TRBV2 | CASSEVLGGPQHF | TGTGCCAGCAGTGAAGTATTGGGCGGGCCCCAGCATTTT
TRBJ2-5 | TRBD2 | few | TRBV10-3 | CAISEQLAGLPYF | TGTGCCATCAGTGAACAACTAGCGGGGCTCCCGTACTTC
TRBJ2-7 | TRBD2 | many | TRBV7-2 | CASSLGIAGGWSYEQYF | TGTGCCAGCAGCTTGGGTATAGCGGGGGGATGGTCCTACGAGCAGTACTTC
TRBJ1-6 | NA | many | TRBV7-6 | CASSHRQDGFYNSPLHF | TGTGCCAGCAGCCACCGCCAGGACGGCTTCTATAATTCACCCCTCCACTTT
TRBJ2-5 | TRBD1 | few | TRBV7-9 | CASSFWTGSFGETQYF | TGTGCCAGCAGCTTTTGGACAGGATCGTTTGGAGAGACCCAGTACTTC
TRBJ2-5 | TRBD1 | few | TRBV9 | CASSSRTGGLVETQYF | TGTGCCAGCAGCTCCCGGACAGGGGGCTTGGTGGAGACCCAGTACTTC
TRBJ2-4 | NA | many | TRBV7-2 | CASSTKGNIQYF | TGTGCCAGCAGCACGAAGGGAAACATTCAGTACTTC
TRBJ1-1 | TRBD1 | many | TRBV12-3/TRBV12-4 | CASSSQGGTEAFF | TGTGCCAGCAGTTCGCAGGGGGGTACTGAAGCTTTCTTT
TRBJ1-5 | TRBD1 | NA | TRBV2 | CASTQGWQPQHF | TGTGCCAGCACACAGGGGTGGCAGCCCCAGCATTTT
TRBJ2-7 | NA | many | TRBV11-2 | CASSWRGTRAEEQYF | TGTGCCAGCAGCTGGAGGGGAACCCGGGCAGAAGAGCAGTACTTC
TRBJ2-3 | TRBD1 | many | TRBV7-8 | CASRRDSNTDTQYF | TGTGCCAGCAGGAGGGACAGCAACACAGATACGCAGTATTTT
TRBJ2-5 | NA | many | TRBV7-3 | CASSLNGGPGQTQYF | TGTGCCAGCAGCTTAAATGGGGGGCCGGGTCAGACCCAGTACTTC
TRBJ2-7 | NA | NA | TRBV28 | CASSSQGPWNEQYF | TGTGCCAGCAGTTCACAGGGTCCCTGGAACGAGCAGTACTTC
TRBJ1-1 | NA | many | TRBV7-9 | CASSLWKGQYTEAFF | TGTGCCAGCAGCTTATGGAAGGGGCAATACACTGAAGCTTTCTTT
TRBJ1-5 | TRBD1 | NA | TRBV7-2 | CASSQQGAQPQHF | TGTGCCAGCAGCCAACAGGGGGCCCAGCCCCAGCATTTT
TRBJ1-2 | NA | NA | TRBV28 | CASTGPNYGYTF | TGTGCCAGCACCGGCCCTAACTATGGCTACACCTTC
TRBJ2-2 | NA | few | TRBV2 | CASSELQTANTGELFF | TGTGCCAGCAGTGAATTACAGACTGCGAACACCGGGGAGCTGTTTTTT
TRBJ1-2 | NA | few | TRBV29-1 | CSVGDGGYTF | TGCAGCGTGGGGGATGGAGGCTACACCTTC
TRBJ1-1 | NA | few | TRBV6-2/TRBV6-3 | CASSLWGRTEAFF | TGTGCCAGCAGCCTTTGGGGGAGGACTGAAGCTTTCTTT
TRBJ1-2 | NA | NA | TRBV12-3/TRBV12-4 | CASSLEGSYGYTF | TGTGCCAGCAGTTTAGAGGGTTCCTATGGCTACACCTTC
TRBJ1-2 | NA | few | TRBV27 | CASRAKYGYTF | TGTGCCAGCAGGGCCAAGTATGGCTACACCTTC
TRBJ1-1 | TRBD1 | few | TRBV2 | CASSRPGQGMNTEAFF | TGTGCCAGCAGTAGACCGGGACAGGGAATGAACACTGAAGCTTTCTTT
TRBJ2-7 | NA | few | TRBV6-2/TRBV6-3 | CASKRAGLPYEQYF | TGTGCCAGCAAAAGGGCAGGTCTCCCCTACGAGCAGTACTTC
TRBJ2-7 | TRBD2 | many | TRBV11-2 | CASSHQRTHRGGSYEQYF | TGTGCCAGCAGCCACCAGAGAACACACCGCGGGGGCTCCTACGAGCAGTACTTC
TRBJ2-6 | NA | many | TRBV27 | CASRQLNTAGANVLTF | TGTGCCAGCAGACAACTCAATACCGCCGGGGCCAACGTCCTGACTTTC
TRBJ1-5 | TRBD1 | NA | TRBV20-1 | CSAMGQADQPQHF | TGCAGTGCGATGGGACAGGCTGATCAGCCCCAGCATTTT
TRBJ2-5 | TRBD2 | many | TRBV7-2 | CASSPGGQGGETQYF | TGTGCCAGCAGCCCGGGGGGGCAGGGCGGAGAGACCCAGTACTTC
TRBJ1-4 | TRBD1 | many | TRBV7-2 | CASSATGFNEKLFF | TGTGCCAGCAGCGCGACAGGGTTTAATGAAAAACTGTTTTTT
TRBJ1-4 | NA | few | TRBV20-1 | CSARQGATNEKLFF | TGCAGTGCTAGACAGGGTGCAACTAATGAAAAACTGTTTTTT
TRBJ2-3 | TRBD2 | many | TRBV10-3 | CAISERLAGGLSLTDTQYF | TGTGCCATCAGTGAACGACTAGCGGGGGGCCTCTCCCTCACAGATACGCAGTATTTT
TRBJ2-2 | NA | few | TRBV5-1 | CASSLGPLTGELFF | TGCGCCAGCAGCTTAGGACCACTCACCGGGGAGCTGTTTTTT
TRBJ2-7 | NA | NA | TRBV11-1 | CASSFSSAAYEQYF | TGTGCCAGCAGCTTTTCATCGGCTGCCTACGAGCAGTACTTC
TRBJ2-7 | NA | many | TRBV30 | CAWSPGDSRLWEQYF | TGTGCCTGGAGTCCAGGGGACTCGCGGCTTTGGGAGCAGTACTTC
TRBJ2-3 | TRBD2 | NA | TRBV7-2 | CASSSPAGGGSDTQYF | TGTGCCAGCAGCTCACCAGCGGGGGGGGGCTCAGATACGCAGTATTTT
TRBJ1-5 | NA | many | TRBV7-3 | CASSLREDRNSNQPQHF | TGTGCCAGCAGCTTAAGAGAAGACAGAAATAGCAATCAGCCCCAGCATTTT
TRBJ2-7 | NA | few | TRBV19 | CASSIEGQNYEQYF | TGTGCCAGTAGTATAGAGGGGCAGAACTACGAGCAGTACTTC
TRBJ1-5 | TRBD1 | many | TRBV7-2 | CASSLSGQGAPGQPQHF | TGTGCCAGCAGCTTAAGCGGACAGGGGGCGCCTGGACAGCCCCAGCATTTT
TRBJ1-5 | NA | many | TRBV7-2 | CASSAGGGARGQPQHF | TGTGCCAGCAGCGCAGGAGGTGGGGCTCGGGGACAGCCCCAGCATTTT
TRBJ1-5 | TRBD1 | NA | TRBV6-2/TRBV6-3 | CASSPGTVSNQPRHF | TGTGCCAGCAGTCCCGGGACAGTTAGCAATCAGCCCCGGCATTTT
TRBJ2-5 | NA | many | TRBV7-2 | CASSLAWGSGFQETQYF | TGTGCCAGCAGCTTAGCGTGGGGTTCGGGCTTCCAAGAGACCCAGTACTTC
TRBJ2-1 | NA | medium-sized | TRBV15 | CATSRVLGDKGQFF | TGTGCCACCAGCAGAGTATTAGGCGACAAAGGGCAGTTCTTC
TRBJ1-5 | NA | NA | TRBV5-8 | CASSPPRAARPQHF | TGTGCCAGCAGCCCTCCGAGGGCCGCTCGGCCCCAGCATTTT
TRBJ2-7 | TRBD1 | many | TRBV18 | CASATPGGTYEQYF | TGTGCCAGCGCTACGCCAGGGGGAACCTACGAGCAGTACTTC
TRBJ2-6 | NA | many | TRBV7-8 | CASSLRAGSGANVLTF | TGTGCCAGCAGCTTAAGAGCAGGGTCTGGGGCCAACGTCCTGACTTTC